This T cell receptor beta chain comes out of a study of shared clonotypes between healthy human individuals. Libraries were prepared by immunoSEQ multiplex PCR; TCRdb keeps only in-frame clonotypes and omits some of them. The data show around 690,000 clones, about nine tenths seen once. The V end lost 8 bases, the J end lost 7 bases, and 9 bases lay between the germline ends. In germline, CDR1 is LNHDA, CDR2 SQIVND (reference sequence). The CDR3 is made up of 10 amino acids. The genes are TRBV19 and TRBJ2-7; no definite D call. This sequence was found in a man aged 18 to 35 in good health. Some clones in this sample may be carry-over from other donors' samples. The sequenced sample was memory CD8+ T cells from PBMCs. As to subset: CD45RO+ cells pooled with CCR7-negative TemRA cells. The CDR3 protein is CASSKGEQYF. CDR3 bases: TGTGCCAGTTCTAAAGGGGAGCAGTACTTC.